This T cell receptor (beta chain) originates from a study of blood T cell repertoires in COVID-19. The CDR3 is made up of 17 amino acids. Trimming at V came to 5 bases and at J to 3 bases, leaving 8 bases not matched to a gene. Germline CDR1 reads LNHDA; CDR2 reads SQIVND (reference sequence). Assay: immunoSEQ multiplex PCR; the TCRdb copy retains only in-frame clones and omits some. The table has some 270,000 clones, roughly 85% seen once. Sequencing was carried out using peripheral blood. The TCR comes from an older woman with acute or convalescent COVID-19. This chain links TRBV19 with TRBJ2-3, with TRBD2 identical over 13 bases. This chain's CDR3 is CASSSSSTSGGTDTQYF. Written as DNA, the CDR3 is TGTGCCAGTAGTTCTTCCTCGACTAGCGGGGGGACAGATACGCAGTATTTT. The full variable domain, its missing parts supplied by reference TRBV19 and TRBJ2-3, is DGGITQSPKYLFRKEGQNVTLSCEQNLNHDAMYWYRQDPGQGLRLIYYSQIVNDFQKGDIAEGYSVSREKKESFPLTVTSAQKNPTAFYLCASSSSSTSGGTDTQYFGPGTRLTVL.